This T cell receptor (beta chain) stems from a study of blood T cell repertoires in COVID-19. Study context: Researchers got acute and convalescent COVID-19 samples from the United States, Italy and Spain. From T cells, B-cell-depleted T cells, or PBMCs came the material, which was cDNA or gDNA.

In the original analysis: Reference gene primer amplification gave nucleated cell count estimates. Sequenced by immunoSEQ multiplex PCR; TCRdb stores in-frame clones only, minus some. V and J calls and clone size are copied from that table; D and trimming were computed from the DNA. This table has 220,000 or so clones, less than 90% appearing once. The germline CDR1 and CDR2 sequences are LGHNA and YNFKEQ. CDR3 length equals 21 residues. Trimming removed 1 base from V and 2 bases from J; junction bases left unmatched: 20. This sequence originates from a man aged 25-40 years with active or convalescent COVID-19. V is TRBV4-2 and J is TRBJ2-3; 8 bases are shared with TRBD2. The sequenced sample consisted of peripheral blood. CDR3 loop: CASSQGYVASGYPRPTDTQYF. In DNA, the CDR3 is TGTGCCAGCAGCCAAGGTTATGTGGCTAGCGGGTATCCACGTCCCACAGATACGCAGTATTTT.